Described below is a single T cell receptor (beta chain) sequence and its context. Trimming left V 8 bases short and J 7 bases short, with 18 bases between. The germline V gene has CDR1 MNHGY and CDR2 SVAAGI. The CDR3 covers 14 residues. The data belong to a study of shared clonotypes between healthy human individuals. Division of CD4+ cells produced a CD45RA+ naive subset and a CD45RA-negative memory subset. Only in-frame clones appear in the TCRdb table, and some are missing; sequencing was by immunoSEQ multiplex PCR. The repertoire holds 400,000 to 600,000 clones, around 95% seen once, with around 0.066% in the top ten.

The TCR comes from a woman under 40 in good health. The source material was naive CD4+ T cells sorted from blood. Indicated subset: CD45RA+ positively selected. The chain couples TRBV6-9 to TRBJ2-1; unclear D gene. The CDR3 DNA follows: TGTGCCAGCCGTAACTGGAGTCTCTGTAATGAGCAGTTCTTC. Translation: CASRNWSLCNEQFF.